This T cell receptor beta chain was sequenced during a study of cytomegalovirus exposure and HLA in healthy donors. The study ran its PCR with 60 Vbeta and 13 Jbeta primers. Assay: immunoSEQ multiplex PCR; the TCRdb copy retains only in-frame clones and omits some. The sample's table shows some 110,000 clones. This CDR3 is built from 17 residues. J was trimmed by 4 bases and V by 0 bases; bases with no gene match: 7. Germline assignment: CDR1 SGHDT and CDR2 YYEEEE. The sample was PBMCs. The source is a man aged 40-55 years in good health and CMV-seronegative. This sequence joins TRBV5-6 and TRBJ2-5, with TRBD2 matching over 12 bases. This chain's CDR3 is CASSLELAGGSLETQYF. Written as DNA, the CDR3 is TGTGCCAGCAGCTTGGAACTAGCGGGAGGTTCTCTAGAGACCCAGTACTTC. Filled out from reference TRBV5-6 and TRBJ2-5, the complete variable domain reads DAGVTQSPTHLIKTRGQQVTLRCSPKSGHDTVSWYQQALGQGPQFIFQYYEEEERQRGNFPDRFSGHQFPNYSSELNVNALLLGDSALYLCASSLELAGGSLETQYFGPGTRLLVL.